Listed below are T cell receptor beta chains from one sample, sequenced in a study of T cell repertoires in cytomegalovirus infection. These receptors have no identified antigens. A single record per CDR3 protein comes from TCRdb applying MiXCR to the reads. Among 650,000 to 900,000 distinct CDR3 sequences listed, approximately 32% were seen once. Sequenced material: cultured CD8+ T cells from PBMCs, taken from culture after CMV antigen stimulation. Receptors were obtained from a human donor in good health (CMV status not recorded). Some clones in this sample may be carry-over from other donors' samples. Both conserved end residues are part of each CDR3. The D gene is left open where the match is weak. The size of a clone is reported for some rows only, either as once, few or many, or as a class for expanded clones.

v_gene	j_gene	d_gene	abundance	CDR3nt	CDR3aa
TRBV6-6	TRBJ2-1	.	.	TGTGCCAGCAGTACCCCTGGCGGAGATTTGGTCTTC	CASSTPGGDLVF
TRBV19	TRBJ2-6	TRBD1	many	TGTGCCAGTAGTATATCCGGGACAGGGGGCTTTGGGGCCAACGTCCTGACTTTC	CASSISGTGGFGANVLTF
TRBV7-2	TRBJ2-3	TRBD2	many	TGTGCCAGCAGCTTAGGCGGGGGGGGGTACACAGATACGCAGTATTTT	CASSLGGGGYTDTQYF
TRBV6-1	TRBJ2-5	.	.	TGTGCCAGCAGTGAGCGTAACGGACATCTAGAGACCCAGTACTTC	CASSERNGHLETQYF
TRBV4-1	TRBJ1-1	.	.	TGCGCCAGCAGCCAAAAAGGGGGAGGGAGGGCGAACACTGAAGCTTTCTTT	CASSQKGGGRANTEAFF
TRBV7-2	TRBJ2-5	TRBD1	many	TGTGCCAGCAGCCCCACAGGGACAGGGGGCGTTGGGGAGACCCAGTACTTC	CASSPTGTGGVGETQYF
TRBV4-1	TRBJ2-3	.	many	TGCGCCAGCAGCCAAGACGCCGCGGTATACACAGATACGCAGTATTTT	CASSQDAAVYTDTQYF
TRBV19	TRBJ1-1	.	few	TGTGCCAGTAGTATTGGGCAGTCGTACACTGAAGCTTTCTTT	CASSIGQSYTEAFF
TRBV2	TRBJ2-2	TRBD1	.	TGTGCCAGCAGTAGCCCTTCCGACAGGGTATCCACCGGGGAGCTGTTTTTT	CASSSPSDRVSTGELFF
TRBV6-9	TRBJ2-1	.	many	TGTGCCAGCAGTTGGTCTGCCGGGACCAAATTGTTCTTC	CASSWSAGTKLFF
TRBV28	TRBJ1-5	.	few	TGTGCCAGCAGAGACTATCAGCCCCAGCATTTT	CASRDYQPQHF
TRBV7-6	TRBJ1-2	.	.	TGTGCCAGCAGCTCGGGCAACACAGGGTTCTATGGCTACACCTTC	CASSSGNTGFYGYTF
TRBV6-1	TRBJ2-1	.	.	TGTGCCAGCAGCGACGAGGCCCGGGGTGAGGGGGTCCATGAGCAGTTCTTC	CASSDEARGEGVHEQFF
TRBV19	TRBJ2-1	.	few	TGTGCCAGTAGTACGACAGTCCTACGCTCCTACAATGAGCAGTTCTTC	CASSTTVLRSYNEQFF
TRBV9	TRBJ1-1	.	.	TGTGCCAGCAGCGGGAGGAGCACTGAAGCTTTCTTT	CASSGRSTEAFF
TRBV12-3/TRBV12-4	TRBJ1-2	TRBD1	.	TGTGCCAGCACCGGGCGGAGTCAGGGGGCTTTATATGACTATGGCTACACCTTC	CASTGRSQGALYDYGYTF
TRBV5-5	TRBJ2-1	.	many	TGTGCCAGCAGCCCTCCTAGGGGAAATGAGCAGTTCTTC	CASSPPRGNEQFF
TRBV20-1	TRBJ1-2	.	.	TGCAGTGCTCGCGGGGATACTAACTATGGCTACACCTTC	CSARGDTNYGYTF
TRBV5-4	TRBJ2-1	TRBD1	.	TGTGCCAGCAGCTCCTGGGACAGGGGATCCTACAATGAGCAGTTCTTC	CASSSWDRGSYNEQFF
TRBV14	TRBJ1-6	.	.	TGTGCCAGCAGCCTGACCTGGGGCAGCTATAATTCACCCCTCCACTTT	CASSLTWGSYNSPLHF
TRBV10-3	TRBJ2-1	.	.	TGTGCCATCGGTGACCGCGAGGGTAGGGTCCATGAGCAGTTCTTC	CAIGDREGRVHEQFF
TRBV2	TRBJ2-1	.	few	TGTGCCAGCTGGGAAGGAGGATACAATGAGCAGTTCTTC	CASWEGGYNEQFF
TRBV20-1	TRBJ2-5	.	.	TGCAGTGCTAGAGTTTCGGGGGGCCCCGGACAGGAGCAGGACACCCAGTACTTC	CSARVSGGPGQEQDTQYF
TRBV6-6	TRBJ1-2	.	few	TGTGCCAGCACCCCACAGTTCACTAACTATGGCTACACCTTC	CASTPQFTNYGYTF
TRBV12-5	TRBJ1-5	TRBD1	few	TGTGCTAGTGCCGAGACAGGGAGCAATCAGCCCCAGCATTTT	CASAETGSNQPQHF
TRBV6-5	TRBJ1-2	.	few	TGTGCCAGCAGTTACTATCGGGGCGGGAAGGGTGGCTACACCTTC	CASSYYRGGKGGYTF
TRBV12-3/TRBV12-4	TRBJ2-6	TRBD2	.	TGTGCCAGCAGCCCGATTCGGGGGGGCTATATCTCTGGGGCCAACGTCCTGACTTTC	CASSPIRGGYISGANVLTF
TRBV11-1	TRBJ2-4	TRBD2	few	TGTGCCAGCACGCCTAGCGGGGCCCCCGGCGGGACCAAAAACATTCAGTACTTC	CASTPSGAPGGTKNIQYF
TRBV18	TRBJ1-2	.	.	TGTGCCAGCTCACCACCGCTCTACGGCCGGGCCTATGGCTACACCTTC	CASSPPLYGRAYGYTF
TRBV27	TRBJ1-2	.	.	TGTGCCAGCCTCTGGCCGCCGGAAGGCTACACCTTC	CASLWPPEGYTF
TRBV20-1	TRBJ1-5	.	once	TGCAGTGCTATTACGGGAGAGGGCAATCAGCCCCAGCATTTT	CSAITGEGNQPQHF
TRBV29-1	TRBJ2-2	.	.	TGCAGCGTTGGAGGGGAGAACACCGGGGAGCTGTTTTTT	CSVGGENTGELFF
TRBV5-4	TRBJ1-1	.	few	TGTGCCAGCAGCAGCAGGGGAAGTAGTGAAGCTTTCTTT	CASSSRGSSEAFF
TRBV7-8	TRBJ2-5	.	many	TGTGCCAGCAGCCAATTTCAAGAGACCCAGTACTTC	CASSQFQETQYF
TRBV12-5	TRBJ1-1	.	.	TGTGCTAGTGGGTGGGGCACCGCCGGGGACACTGAAGCTTTCTTT	CASGWGTAGDTEAFF
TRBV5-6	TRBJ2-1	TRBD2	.	TGTGCCAGCAGCCCCATAGCGGGGGGCAACCATGAGCAGTTCTTC	CASSPIAGGNHEQFF
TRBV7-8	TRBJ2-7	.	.	TGTGCCAGCAGCGCAGGAGACGAGCAGTACTTC	CASSAGDEQYF
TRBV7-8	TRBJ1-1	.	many	TGTGCCAGCAGCTTACCAGGACTGATGAACACTGAAGCTTTCTTT	CASSLPGLMNTEAFF
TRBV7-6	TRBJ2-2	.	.	TGTGCCAGCAGCTTGTGGGGGACGGGGAACACCGGGGAGCTGTTTTTT	CASSLWGTGNTGELFF
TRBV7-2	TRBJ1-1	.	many	TGTGCCAGCAGCTTAAATCGGGACATTTTTTTCGTAGGCGAAGCTTTCTTT	CASSLNRDIFFVGEAFF
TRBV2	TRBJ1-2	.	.	TGTGCCAGCAGTGAATATGGGGTGAACTATGGCTACACCTTC	CASSEYGVNYGYTF
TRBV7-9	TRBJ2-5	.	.	TGTGCCAGCAGCTTAGAAAGAGGTGTCCCAAGCCAAGAGACCCAGTACTTC	CASSLERGVPSQETQYF